A single sample is the source of the 8 T cell receptor beta chains below, sequenced in a study of T cells in localized non-small cell lung cancer. The protocol was immunoSEQ multiplex PCR, while the TCRdb copy is restricted to in-frame clones and leaves out a portion. The sample records some 2,700 clones, about 26% being singletons. The source was normal lung tissue next to the tumor, collected before any cancer treatment. These receptors all come from a woman aged 40-69 years with stage II squamous cell lung carcinoma.

The CDR3 DNA follows: TGTGCCAGCAGTTTCTGGACTAGCGGCCCCCAAGAGACCCAGTACTTC. Translation gives CASSFWTSGPQETQYF. The V and J genes are TRBV28 and TRBJ2-5; 10 bases are shared with TRBD2. CDR3 length: 16 amino acids. V lost 3 bases and J lost 1; bases outside the gene matches: 5. CDR1 is MDHEN, CDR2 SYDVKM, per germline.

Only a few counts were recorded for this clone. This chain uses TRBV7-4 with TRBJ1-1; unclear D gene. Trimming removed 2 bases at V and 8 bases at J, with 12 bases between. The germline CDR1 and CDR2 sequences are SGHVT and SQSDAQ. This CDR3 has 13 amino acids. CDR3 in amino acids: CASSLIGQFEAFF. In DNA, the CDR3 is TGTGCCAGCAGCTTAATAGGTCAGTTCGAAGCTTTCTTT. Supplemented by reference TRBV7-4 and TRBJ1-1, the full variable domain reads GAGVSQSPRYKVAKRGRDVALRCDSISGHVTLYWYRQTLGQGSEVLTYSQSDAQRDKSGRPSGRFSAERPERSVSTLKIQRTEQGDSAVYLCASSLIGQFEAFFGQGTRLTVV.

By sample fraction, this clone is large. The chain recombines TRBV28 with TRBJ2-1; D perhaps matches TRBD1 (6 bases). This CDR3 contains 16 residues. Germline lookup yields CDR1 MDHEN and CDR2 SYDVKM. With 6 bases removed from V and 7 bases from J, the gap between germline ends came to 22 bases. CDR3 sequence reads: CASRPRRTELLNEQFF. CDR3 nucleotide sequence: TGTGCCAGCAGACCCCGGCGGACAGAGCTCCTAAATGAGCAGTTCTTC.

By sample fraction, this clone is medium-sized. The chain uses TRBV9 and TRBJ1-1; D is perhaps TRBD1 (5 bases). CDR1 is SGDLS and CDR2 is YYNGEE in the germline V gene. Trimming left V 0 bases short and J 1 base short, with 10 bases between. This CDR3 comprises 15 residues. DNA for the CDR3: TGTGCCAGCAGCGTAGGGACATTGGGGAACACTGAAGCTTTCTTT. It specifies CASSVGTLGNTEAFF.

The V gene is TRBV30, the J gene TRBJ2-3; D unresolved. Trimming took off 3 bases at V and 1 base at J, with 17 bases between the two ends. The germline V gene encodes CDR1 GTSNPN and CDR2 SVGIG (reference sequence). The CDR3 runs to 16 residues. The CDR3 bases are TGTGCCTGGAGCGCCCGACTCGGATGGGGCACAGATACGCAGTATTTT. Translating it yields CAWSARLGWGTDTQYF.

This chain uses TRBV6-8 with TRBJ2-7, with a tentative D call TRBD2 (5 bases). The CDR3 covers 14 residues. Trimming removed 0 bases from V and 5 bases from J, with 11 bases in between. Per the germline V gene, CDR1 is MNHGY and CDR2 is SAAAGT. The CDR3 DNA reads TGTGCCAGCAGTTACTCGACTACTACGGACGAGCAGTACTTC. Translated: CASSYSTTTDEQYF.

This chain links TRBV11-3 with TRBJ2-1; 10 bases line up with TRBD2. With V trimmed by 0 bases and J by 8 bases, 4 bases remained unmatched. Germline loops: CDR1 SGHNT, CDR2 YENEEA. CDR3 length: 15 amino acids. This chain's CDR3 is CASSLETSGTDEQFF. CDR3 in DNA: TGTGCCAGCAGCTTAGAAACTAGCGGGACCGATGAGCAGTTCTTC. Full variable domain (rest looked up from reference TRBV11-3 and TRBJ2-1): EAGVVQSPRYKIIEKKQPVAFWCNPISGHNTLYWYLQNLGQGPELLIRYENEEAVDDSQLPKDRFSAERLKGVDSTLKIQPAELGDSAVYLCASSLETSGTDEQFFGPGTRLTVL.

The rearrangement links TRBV28 to TRBJ2-7, with D tentatively TRBD2 (5 bases). Germline V CDR1 and CDR2: MDHEN, SYDVKM. Trimming pared 2 bases from V and 5 bases from J, leaving 16 bases between. The CDR3 runs 15 residues. CDR3 sequence reads: CASSLRVSGIHEQYF. CDR3 nucleotide sequence: TGTGCCAGCAGTTTAAGGGTTTCGGGGATCCACGAGCAGTACTTC.